This T cell receptor (beta chain) originates from a study of tumor-infiltrating lymphocytes in primary liver carcinoma. Unsorted whole blood supplied the blood RNA, and germline DNA was isolated too. V was pared by 3 bases and J by 0 bases, with 11 bases between. CDR1 and CDR2 from the germline V gene are LGHNA and YNFKEQ. This CDR3 has 15 amino acids. Production of TCR beta cDNA used 400 to 600 ng total RNA together with a constant-region primer. Sequencing libraries for TCR beta derived from three nested multiplex PCR rounds that used slightly modified ARM-PCR. Investigators reported that the first two PCR rounds, at approximately 11 cycles each, used TRBV1-TRBV30 forward primers with a C-beta reverse primer. One entry per CDR3 protein results from TCRdb running MiXCR on the multiplex PCR reads. This sample carries over 250,000 distinct CDR3 sequences, around 50% of them seen once, and the ten largest clones take over 15%.

This TCR was recovered from a woman in her 30s with primary liver carcinoma and hepatitis B virus infection. The J gene is TRBJ1-2, the V gene TRBV4-2, with a tentative D call TRBD1 (6 bases). Sequenced sample: peripheral blood. Written as DNA, the CDR3 is TGTGCCAGCAGCCAGAGGTGGACAGCTAACTATGGCTACACCTTC. Protein sequence: CASSQRWTANYGYTF.